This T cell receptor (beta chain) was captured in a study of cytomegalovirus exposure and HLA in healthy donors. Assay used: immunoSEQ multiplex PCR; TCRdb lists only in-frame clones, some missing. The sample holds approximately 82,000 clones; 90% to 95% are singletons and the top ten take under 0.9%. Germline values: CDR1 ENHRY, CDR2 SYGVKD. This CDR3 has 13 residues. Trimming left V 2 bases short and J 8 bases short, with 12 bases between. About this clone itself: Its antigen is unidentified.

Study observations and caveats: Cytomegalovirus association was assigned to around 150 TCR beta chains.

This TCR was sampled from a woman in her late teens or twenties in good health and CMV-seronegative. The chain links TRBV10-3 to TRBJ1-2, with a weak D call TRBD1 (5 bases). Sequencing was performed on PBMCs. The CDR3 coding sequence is TGTGCCATCAGTGAGCGGGGGTGGGTCGGCTACACCTTC. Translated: CAISERGWVGYTF.